The clone carrying this TCR beta chain was detected only a few times. As yet, its antigen is unknown. The PCR made use of 60 Vbeta and 13 Jbeta primers. Some clones are missing from TCRdb's copy, which holds only in-frame ones; the method was immunoSEQ multiplex PCR. The sample has some 130,000 clones, around 82% seen once; the top ten hold about 1.3%. This CDR3 is built from 15 residues. V trimming: 7 bases; J trimming: 5 bases; junction bases outside the gene matches: 8. Looked up from germline, CDR1 is ENHRY and CDR2 is SYGVKD. This sample is drawn from a study of cytomegalovirus exposure and HLA in healthy donors. Regarding the study as a whole: For most TCR beta V segments, an earlier analysis put the productive rate at about 90% or about 30% of the time. It emerged from a later analysis that several of the most significant clusters appeared to be linked to common viral pathogens. Highly shared sequence variants in one cluster were likely a sequencing artifact.

The sequencing sample was made of PBMCs. The receptor was derived from a man between 45 and 60 years old in good health and CMV-seronegative. This chain links TRBV10-3 with TRBJ2-1; 10 nucleotides align to TRBD2. The CDR3 DNA follows: TGTGCCATCACCACGACTAGCGGGCCAAACAATGAGCAGTTCTTC. This sequence encodes CAITTTSGPNNEQFF.